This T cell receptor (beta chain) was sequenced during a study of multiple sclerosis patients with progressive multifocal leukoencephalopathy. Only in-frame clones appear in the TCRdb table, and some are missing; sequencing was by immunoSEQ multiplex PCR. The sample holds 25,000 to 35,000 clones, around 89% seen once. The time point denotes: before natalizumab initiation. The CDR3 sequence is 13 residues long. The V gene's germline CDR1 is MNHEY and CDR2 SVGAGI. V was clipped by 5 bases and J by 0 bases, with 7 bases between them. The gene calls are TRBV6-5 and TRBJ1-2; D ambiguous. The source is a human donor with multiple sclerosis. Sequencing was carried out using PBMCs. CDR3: CASSPGSNYGYTF. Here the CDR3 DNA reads TGTGCCAGCAGTCCCGGATCTAACTATGGCTACACCTTC.